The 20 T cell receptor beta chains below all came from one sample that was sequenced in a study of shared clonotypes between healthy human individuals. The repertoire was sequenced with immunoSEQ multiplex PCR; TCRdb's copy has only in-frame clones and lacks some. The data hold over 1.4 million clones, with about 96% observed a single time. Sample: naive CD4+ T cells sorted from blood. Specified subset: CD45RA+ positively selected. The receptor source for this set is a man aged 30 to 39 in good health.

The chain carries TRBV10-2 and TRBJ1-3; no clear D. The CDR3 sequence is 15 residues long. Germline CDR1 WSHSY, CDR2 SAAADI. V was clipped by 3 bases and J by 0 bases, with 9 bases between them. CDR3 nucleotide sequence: TGCGCCAGCAGTGAACTAAGAAGCTCTGGAAACACCATATATTTT. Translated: CASSELRSSGNTIYF.

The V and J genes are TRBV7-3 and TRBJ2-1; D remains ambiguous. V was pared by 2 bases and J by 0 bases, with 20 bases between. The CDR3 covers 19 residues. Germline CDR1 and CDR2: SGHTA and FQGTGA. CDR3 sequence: CASSLLPFTDKSSYNEQFF. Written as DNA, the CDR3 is TGTGCCAGCAGCTTATTGCCCTTTACTGACAAGAGCTCCTACAATGAGCAGTTCTTC.

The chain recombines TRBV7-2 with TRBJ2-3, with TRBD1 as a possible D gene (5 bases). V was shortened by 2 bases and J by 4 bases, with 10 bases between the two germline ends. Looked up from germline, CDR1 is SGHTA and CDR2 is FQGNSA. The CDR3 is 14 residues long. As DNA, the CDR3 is TGTGCCAGCAGCTTACAGGGATCAGCAGATACGCAGTATTTT. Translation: CASSLQGSADTQYF. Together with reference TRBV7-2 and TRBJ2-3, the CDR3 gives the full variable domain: GAGVSQSPSNKVTEKGKDVELRCDPISGHTALYWYRQSLGQGLEFLIYFQGNSAPDKSGLPSDRFSAERTGGSVSTLTIQRTQQEDSAVYLCASSLQGSADTQYFGPGTRLTVL.

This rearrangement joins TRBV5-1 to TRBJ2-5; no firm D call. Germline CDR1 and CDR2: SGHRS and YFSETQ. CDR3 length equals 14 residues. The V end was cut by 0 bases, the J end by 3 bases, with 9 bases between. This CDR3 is CASSLAPQKETQYF. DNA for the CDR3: TGCGCCAGCAGCTTGGCCCCGCAAAAAGAGACCCAGTACTTC.

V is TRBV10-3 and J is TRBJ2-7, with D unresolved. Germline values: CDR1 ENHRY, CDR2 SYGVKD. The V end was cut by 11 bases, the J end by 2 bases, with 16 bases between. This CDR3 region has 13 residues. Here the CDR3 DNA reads TGTGCCGCGGCCGGTGGCGGAACCTACGAGCAGTACTTC. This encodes CAAAGGGTYEQYF.

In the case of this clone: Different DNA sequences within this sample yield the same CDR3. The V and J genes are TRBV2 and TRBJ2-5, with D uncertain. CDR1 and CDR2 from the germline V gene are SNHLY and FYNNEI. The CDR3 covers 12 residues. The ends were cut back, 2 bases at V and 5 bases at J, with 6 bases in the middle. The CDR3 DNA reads TGTGCCAGCAGTGAACGTCGGGAGACCCAGTACTTC. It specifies CASSERRETQYF. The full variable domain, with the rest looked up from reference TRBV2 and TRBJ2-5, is EPEVTQTPSHQVTQMGQEVILRCVPISNHLYFYWYRQILGQKVEFLVSFYNNEISEKSEIFDDQFSVERPDGSNFTLKIRSTKLEDSAMYFCASSERRETQYFGPGTRLLVL.

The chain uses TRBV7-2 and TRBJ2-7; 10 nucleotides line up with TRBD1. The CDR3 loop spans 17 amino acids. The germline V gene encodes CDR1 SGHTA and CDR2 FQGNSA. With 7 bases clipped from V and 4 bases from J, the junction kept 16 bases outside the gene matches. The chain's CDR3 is CASTPRPYRDRGYEQYF. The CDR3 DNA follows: TGTGCCAGCACCCCACGACCATACCGGGACAGGGGATACGAGCAGTACTTC.

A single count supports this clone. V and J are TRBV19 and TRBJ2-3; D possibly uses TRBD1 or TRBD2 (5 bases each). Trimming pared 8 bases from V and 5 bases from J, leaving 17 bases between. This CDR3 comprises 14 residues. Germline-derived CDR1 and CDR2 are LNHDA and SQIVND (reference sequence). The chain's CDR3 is CASSLARGRDTQYF. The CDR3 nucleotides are TGTGCCAGTTCGCTCGCTCGGGGCCGAGATACGCAGTATTTT. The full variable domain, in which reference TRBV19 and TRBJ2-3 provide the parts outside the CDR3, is DGGITQSPKYLFRKEGQNVTLSCEQNLNHDAMYWYRQDPGQGLRLIYYSQIVNDFQKGDIAEGYSVSREKKESFPLTVTSAQKNPTAFYLCASSLARGRDTQYFGPGTRLTVL.

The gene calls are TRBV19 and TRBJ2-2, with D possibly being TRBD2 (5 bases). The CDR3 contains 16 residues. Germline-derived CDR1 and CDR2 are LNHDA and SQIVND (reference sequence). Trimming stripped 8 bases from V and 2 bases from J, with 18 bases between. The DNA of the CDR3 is TGTGCCAGTCTCAGGTATTCGGGGAGAAACACCGGGGAGCTGTTTTTT. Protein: CASLRYSGRNTGELFF.

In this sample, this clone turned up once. The CDR3 DNA is TGTGCCAGCAGCCCAAGACAGGGGGCTAAACTAACCTACGAGCAGTACTTC. This codes for CASSPRQGAKLTYEQYF. The chain combines TRBV7-2 with TRBJ2-7; 10 positions agree with TRBD1. CDR1 and CDR2 from the germline V gene are SGHTA and FQGNSA. V was clipped by 5 bases and J by 2 bases; unmatched bases: 12. CDR3 size: 17 residues.

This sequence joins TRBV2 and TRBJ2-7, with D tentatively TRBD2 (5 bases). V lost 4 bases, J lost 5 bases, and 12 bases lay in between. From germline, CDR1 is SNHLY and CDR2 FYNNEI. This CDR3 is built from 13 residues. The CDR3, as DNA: TGTGCCAGCAGTGCTTGGCTAGCTAACGAGCAGTACTTC. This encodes CASSAWLANEQYF.

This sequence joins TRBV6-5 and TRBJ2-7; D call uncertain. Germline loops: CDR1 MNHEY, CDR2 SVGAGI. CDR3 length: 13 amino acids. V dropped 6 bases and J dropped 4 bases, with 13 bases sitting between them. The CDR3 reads CASSQGRKYEQYF. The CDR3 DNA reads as TGTGCCAGCAGCCAAGGCAGGAAGTACGAGCAGTACTTC.

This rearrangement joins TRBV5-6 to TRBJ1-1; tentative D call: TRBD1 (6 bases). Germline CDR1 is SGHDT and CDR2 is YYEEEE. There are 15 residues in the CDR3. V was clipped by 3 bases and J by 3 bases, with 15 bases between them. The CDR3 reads CASSSPLQGDTEAFF. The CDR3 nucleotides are TGTGCCAGCAGCTCGCCCCTACAGGGTGACACTGAAGCTTTCTTT.

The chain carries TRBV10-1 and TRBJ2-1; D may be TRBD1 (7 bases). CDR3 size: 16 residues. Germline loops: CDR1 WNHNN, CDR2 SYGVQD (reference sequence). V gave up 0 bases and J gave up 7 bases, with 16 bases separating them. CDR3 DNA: TGCGCCAGCAGTGAGTCGAAGATCCCAGGGGGGAATGAGCAGTTCTTC. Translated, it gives CASSESKIPGGNEQFF.

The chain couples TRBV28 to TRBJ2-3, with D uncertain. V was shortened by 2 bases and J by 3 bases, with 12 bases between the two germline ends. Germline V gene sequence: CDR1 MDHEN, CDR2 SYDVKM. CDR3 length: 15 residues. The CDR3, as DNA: TGTGCCAGCAGTTTAGCACACTCAGGTACAGATACGCAGTATTTT. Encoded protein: CASSLAHSGTDTQYF.

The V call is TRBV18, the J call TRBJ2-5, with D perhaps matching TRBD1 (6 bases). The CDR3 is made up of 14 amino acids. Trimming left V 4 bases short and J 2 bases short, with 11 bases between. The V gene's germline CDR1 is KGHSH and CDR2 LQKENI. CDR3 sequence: CASSRGQNQETQYF. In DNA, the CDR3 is TGTGCCAGCTCACGGGGACAAAATCAAGAGACCCAGTACTTC.

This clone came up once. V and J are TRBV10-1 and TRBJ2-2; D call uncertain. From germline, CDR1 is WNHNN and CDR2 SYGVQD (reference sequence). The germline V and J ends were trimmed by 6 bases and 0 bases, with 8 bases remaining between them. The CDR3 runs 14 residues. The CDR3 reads CASRLFANTGELFF. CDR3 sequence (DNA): TGCGCCAGCAGACTCTTCGCGAACACCGGGGAGCTGTTTTTT.

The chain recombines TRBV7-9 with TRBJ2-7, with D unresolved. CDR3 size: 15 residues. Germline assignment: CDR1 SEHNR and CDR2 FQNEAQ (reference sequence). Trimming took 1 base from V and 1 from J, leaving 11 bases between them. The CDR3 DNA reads TGTGCCAGCAGCTTAGAGGGTGCGTCGTCCTACGAGCAGTACTTC. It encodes CASSLEGASSYEQYF.

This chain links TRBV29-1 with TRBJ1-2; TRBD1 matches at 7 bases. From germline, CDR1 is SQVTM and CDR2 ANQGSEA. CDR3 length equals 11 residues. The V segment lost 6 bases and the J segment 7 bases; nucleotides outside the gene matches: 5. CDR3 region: CSVTGDGGYTF. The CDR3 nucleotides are TGCAGCGTAACAGGGGATGGTGGCTACACCTTC.

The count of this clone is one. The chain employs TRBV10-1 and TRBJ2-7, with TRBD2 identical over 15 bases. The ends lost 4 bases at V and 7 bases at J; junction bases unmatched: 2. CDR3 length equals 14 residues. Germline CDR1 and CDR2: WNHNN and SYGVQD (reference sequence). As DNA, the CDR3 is TGCGCCAGCAGTGCCGGACTAGCGGGAGGGGAGCAGTACTTC. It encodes CASSAGLAGGEQYF.